The 4 T cell receptor beta chains reported below all come from one sample, sequenced in a study of cytomegalovirus exposure and HLA in healthy donors (dated by TCRdb to about 2017). Preparation of the library involved the immunoSEQ multiplex PCR assay. For the multiplex PCR, a mixture combining 60 forward primers for TCR Vbeta segments and 13 reverse primers for TCR Jbeta segments was used. Drawn from immuneACCESS, this table holds only the in-frame rearrangements with V and J called that TCRdb kept. Clones are partly lost; checked studies trace under half to an unresolved V gene and leave the rest unexplained. The table for this sample lists 160,000 or so clones; about 88% of them were counted only once. The ten most abundant clones make up 2.3% of the sample. The sample taken for sequencing was PBMCs. These receptor sequences come from a woman between 18 and 29 years old in good health and CMV-seronegative.

The V gene is TRBV15, the J gene TRBJ2-4, with TRBD1 matching over 8 bases. The trim removed 3 bases at V and 3 bases at J, leaving 10 bases unmatched. This CDR3 is built from 17 residues. CDR1 is LNHNV and CDR2 is YYDKDF in the germline V gene (reference sequence). The CDR3 sequence: CATSRDGQGKGKNIQYF. CDR3 nucleotides: TGTGCCACCAGCAGGGACGGACAGGGCAAGGGCAAAAACATTCAGTACTTC.

The chain combines TRBV5-1 with TRBJ1-6; possible D gene TRBD1, 6 bases. Trimming cost V 1 base and J 10 bases, with 12 bases left between them. CDR1 is SGHRS and CDR2 is YFSETQ in the germline V gene. There are 14 residues in the CDR3. The CDR3 loop is CASSLRAGDSPLHF. CDR3 nucleotides: TGCGCCAGCAGCTTGAGAGCAGGGGACTCACCCCTCCACTTT.

CDR3 in amino acids: CASSLWGGRFGYEQYF. The CDR3 DNA follows: TGTGCCAGCAGTTTATGGGGCGGGAGGTTCGGCTACGAGCAGTACTTC. The rearrangement joins TRBV27 to TRBJ2-7; 8 bases line up with TRBD2. Unmatched junction bases numbered 8, after V lost 1 base and J lost 3 bases. Germline V lookup: CDR1 MNHEY, CDR2 SMNVEV (reference sequence). The CDR3 extends over 16 amino acids.

This clone occurred a few times. The genes are TRBV5-1 and TRBJ2-1; D may be TRBD1 (6 bases). With 2 bases removed from V and 6 bases from J, the gap between germline ends came to 15 bases. Germline assignment: CDR1 SGHRS and CDR2 YFSETQ. This CDR3 spans 15 amino acids. The CDR3 protein is CASSLGDMDSNEQFF. The CDR3 nucleotides are TGCGCCAGCAGCTTAGGGGACATGGACTCCAATGAGCAGTTCTTC.